This record covers a single TCR beta chain. Libraries were prepared by immunoSEQ multiplex PCR; TCRdb keeps only in-frame clonotypes and omits some of them. The table lists tens of thousands of clones, 80% to 90% of them singletons. Per germline, CDR1 MDHEN and CDR2 SYDVKM. V shed 3 bases, J shed 5 bases, and the junction held 17 bases outside the gene matches. This CDR3 contains 18 residues. The data stem from a study of OX40 agonist ivuxolimab in advanced cancers. Study-level information: Dose-escalation patients suffered from hepatocellular carcinoma, melanoma, renal cell or head and neck cancer. Enrollees could have had prior anti-PD-1, anti-PD-L1 or anti-CTLA-4 therapy, which 30% to 50% had received.

Samples were taken at baseline and on day 1 of cycles 4 and 7. The chain links TRBV28 to TRBJ2-3; 7 bases map to TRBD2. Sequences were derived from CD4+ or CD8+ T cells sorted from blood, sampled in a trial of the OX40 agonist ivuxolimab. This TCR derives from an adult with an advanced solid tumor such as melanoma, head and neck, liver or kidney cancer. The CDR3 DNA is TGTGCCAGCAGTTTGTACGGGGCGGGAGCGCGCCGAAGAGATACGCAGTATTTT. Protein product: CASSLYGAGARRRDTQYF. Full variable domain (rest looked up from reference TRBV28 and TRBJ2-3): DVKVTQSSRYLVKRTGEKVFLECVQDMDHENMFWYRQDPGLGLRLIYFSYDVKMKEKGDIPEGYSVSREKKERFSLILESASTNQTSMYLCASSLYGAGARRRDTQYFGPGTRLTVL.